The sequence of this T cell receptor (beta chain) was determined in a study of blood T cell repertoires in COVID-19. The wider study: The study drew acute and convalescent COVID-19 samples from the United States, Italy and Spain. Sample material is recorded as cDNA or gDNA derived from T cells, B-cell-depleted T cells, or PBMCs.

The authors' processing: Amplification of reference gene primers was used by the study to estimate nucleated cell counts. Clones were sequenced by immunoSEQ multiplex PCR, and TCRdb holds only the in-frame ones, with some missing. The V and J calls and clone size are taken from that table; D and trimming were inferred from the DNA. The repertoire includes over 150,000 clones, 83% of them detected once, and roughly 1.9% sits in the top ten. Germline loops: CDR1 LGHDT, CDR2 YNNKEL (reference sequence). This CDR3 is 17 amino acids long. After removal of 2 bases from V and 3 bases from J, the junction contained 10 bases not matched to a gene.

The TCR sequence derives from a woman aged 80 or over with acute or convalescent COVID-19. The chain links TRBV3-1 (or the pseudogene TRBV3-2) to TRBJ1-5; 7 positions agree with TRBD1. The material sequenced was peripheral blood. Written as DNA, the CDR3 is TGTGCCAGCAGCCAATCTACCCGGGACAGTTACAATCAGCCCCAGCATTTT. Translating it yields CASSQSTRDSYNQPQHF.